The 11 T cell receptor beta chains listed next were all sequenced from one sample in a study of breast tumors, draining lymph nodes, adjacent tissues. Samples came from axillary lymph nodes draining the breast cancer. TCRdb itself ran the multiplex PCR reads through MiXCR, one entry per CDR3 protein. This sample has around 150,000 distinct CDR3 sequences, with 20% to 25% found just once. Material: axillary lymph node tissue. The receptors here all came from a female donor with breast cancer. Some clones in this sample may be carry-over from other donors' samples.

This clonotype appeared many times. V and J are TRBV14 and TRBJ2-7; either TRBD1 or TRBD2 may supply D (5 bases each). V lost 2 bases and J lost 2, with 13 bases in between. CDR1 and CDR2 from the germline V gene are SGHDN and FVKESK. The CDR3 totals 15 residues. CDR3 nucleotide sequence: TGTGCCAGCAGCCAACTTGTTGGGACGGCCTACGAGCAGTACTTC. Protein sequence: CASSQLVGTAYEQYF. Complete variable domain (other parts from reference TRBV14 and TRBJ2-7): EAGVTQFPSHSVIEKGQTVTLRCDPISGHDNLYWYRRVMGKEIKFLLHFVKESKQDESGMPNNRFLAERTGGTYSTLKVQPAELEDSGVYFCASSQLVGTAYEQYFGPGTRLTVT.

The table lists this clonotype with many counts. CDR3 residues: CASSRALPDRATYNEQFF. The DNA of the CDR3 is TGCGCCAGCAGCCGCGCTCTCCCGGACAGGGCGACTTACAATGAGCAGTTCTTC. This chain links TRBV4-3 with TRBJ2-1; TRBD1 matches 8 bases. The CDR3 is made up of 18 amino acids. Trimming removed 4 bases from V and 4 bases from J; junction bases left unmatched: 15. CDR1 is LGHNA and CDR2 is YSLEER in the germline V gene.

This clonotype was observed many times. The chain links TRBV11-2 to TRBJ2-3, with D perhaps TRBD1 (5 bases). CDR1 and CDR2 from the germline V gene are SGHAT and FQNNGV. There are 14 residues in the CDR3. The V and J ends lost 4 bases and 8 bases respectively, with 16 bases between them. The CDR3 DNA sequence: TGTGCCAGCAGCTCGGACACCCCACCGCGTACGCAGTATTTT. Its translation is CASSSDTPPRTQYF.

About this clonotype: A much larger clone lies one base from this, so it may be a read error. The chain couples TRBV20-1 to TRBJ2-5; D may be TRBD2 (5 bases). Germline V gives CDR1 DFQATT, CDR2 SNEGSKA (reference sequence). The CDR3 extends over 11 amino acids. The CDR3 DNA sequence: TGCGGTGCCCAGATAGGAGGGACCCAGTACTTC. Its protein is CGAQIGGTQYF.

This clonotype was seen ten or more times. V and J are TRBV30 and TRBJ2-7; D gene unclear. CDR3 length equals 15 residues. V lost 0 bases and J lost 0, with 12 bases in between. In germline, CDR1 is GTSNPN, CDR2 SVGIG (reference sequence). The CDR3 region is CAWSVGGSRSYEQYF. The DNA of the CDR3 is TGTGCCTGGAGTGTGGGCGGTAGCCGCTCCTACGAGCAGTACTTC.

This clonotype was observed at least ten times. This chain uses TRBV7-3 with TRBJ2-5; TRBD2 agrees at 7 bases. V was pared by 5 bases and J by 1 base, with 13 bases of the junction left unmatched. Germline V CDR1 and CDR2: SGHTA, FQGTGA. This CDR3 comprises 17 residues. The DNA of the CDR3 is TGTGCCAGCAGCCCGGGGGAGGGGCGGGCCTTCCAAGAGACCCAGTACTTC. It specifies CASSPGEGRAFQETQYF.

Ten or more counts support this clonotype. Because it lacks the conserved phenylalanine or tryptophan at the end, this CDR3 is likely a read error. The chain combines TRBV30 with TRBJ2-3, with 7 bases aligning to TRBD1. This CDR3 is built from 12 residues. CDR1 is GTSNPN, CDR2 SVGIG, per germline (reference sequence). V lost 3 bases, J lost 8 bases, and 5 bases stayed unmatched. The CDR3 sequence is CAWRTGISTQYL. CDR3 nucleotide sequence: TGTGCCTGGAGGACAGGGATAAGTACGCAGTATCTT.

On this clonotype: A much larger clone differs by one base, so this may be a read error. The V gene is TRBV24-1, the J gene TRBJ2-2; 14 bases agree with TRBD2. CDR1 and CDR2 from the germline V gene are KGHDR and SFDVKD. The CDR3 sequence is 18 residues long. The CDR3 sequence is CATGDWGLAGESTGELFF. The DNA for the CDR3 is TGTGCCACCGGTGATTGGGGACTAGCGGGAGAAAGCACCGGGGAGCTGTTTTTT.

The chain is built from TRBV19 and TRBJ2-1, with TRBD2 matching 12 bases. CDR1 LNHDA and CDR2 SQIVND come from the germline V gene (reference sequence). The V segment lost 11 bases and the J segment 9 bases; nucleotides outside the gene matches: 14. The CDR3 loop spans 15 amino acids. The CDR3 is CAGMKTSGSYSEQFF. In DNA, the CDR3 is TGTGCCGGTATGAAGACTAGCGGGAGTTATAGTGAGCAGTTCTTC.

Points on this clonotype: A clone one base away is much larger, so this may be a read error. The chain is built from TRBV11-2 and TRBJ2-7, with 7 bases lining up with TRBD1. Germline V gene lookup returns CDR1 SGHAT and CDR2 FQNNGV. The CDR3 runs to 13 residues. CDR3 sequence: CAIRKQGINEQNF. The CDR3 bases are TGTGCCATCCGAAAACAGGGGATCAACGAGCAGAACTTC.

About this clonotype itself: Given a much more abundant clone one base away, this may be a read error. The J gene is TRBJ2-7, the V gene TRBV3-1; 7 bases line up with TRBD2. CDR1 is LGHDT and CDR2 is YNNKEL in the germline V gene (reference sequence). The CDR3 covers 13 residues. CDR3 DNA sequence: TGTGCCAGCGGGCGGGAGAAGGCCTACGGGCAGTACTTC. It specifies CASGREKAYGQYF.